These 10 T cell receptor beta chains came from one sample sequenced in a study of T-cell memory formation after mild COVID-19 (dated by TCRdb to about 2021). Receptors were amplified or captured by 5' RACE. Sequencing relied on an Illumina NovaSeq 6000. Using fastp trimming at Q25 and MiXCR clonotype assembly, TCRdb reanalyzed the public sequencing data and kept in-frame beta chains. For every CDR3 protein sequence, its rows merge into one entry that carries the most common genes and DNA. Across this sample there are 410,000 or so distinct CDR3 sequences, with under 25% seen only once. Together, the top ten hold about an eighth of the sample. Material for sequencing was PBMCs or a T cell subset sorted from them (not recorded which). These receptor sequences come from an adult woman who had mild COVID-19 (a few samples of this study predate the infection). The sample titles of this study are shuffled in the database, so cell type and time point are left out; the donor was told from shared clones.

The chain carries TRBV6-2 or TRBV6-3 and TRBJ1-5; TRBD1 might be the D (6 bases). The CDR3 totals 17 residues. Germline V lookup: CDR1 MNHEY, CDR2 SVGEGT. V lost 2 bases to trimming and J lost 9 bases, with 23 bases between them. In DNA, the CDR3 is TGTGCCAGCAGTTACGTTGGGGGCCCACCGCTAAAAGGGCCCCAGCATTTT. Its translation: CASSYVGGPPLKGPQHF.

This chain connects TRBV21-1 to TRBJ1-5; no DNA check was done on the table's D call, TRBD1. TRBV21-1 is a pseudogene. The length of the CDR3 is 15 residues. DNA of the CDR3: TGTGCCAGCAACTTAGGGACAGCGTTCAATCAGCCCCAGCATTTT. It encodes CASNLGTAFNQPQHF.

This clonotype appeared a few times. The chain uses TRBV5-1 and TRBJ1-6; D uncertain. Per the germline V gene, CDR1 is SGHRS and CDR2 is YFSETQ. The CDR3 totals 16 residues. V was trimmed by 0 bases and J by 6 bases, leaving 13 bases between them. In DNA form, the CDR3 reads TGCGCCAGCAGCTTGGATGGTTCCGCCGGTAATTCACCCCTCCACTTT. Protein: CASSLDGSAGNSPLHF. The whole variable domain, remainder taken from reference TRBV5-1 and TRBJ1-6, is KAGVTQTPRYLIKTRGQQVTLSCSPISGHRSVSWYQQTPGQGLQFLFEYFSETQRNKGNFPGRFSGRQFSNSRSEMNVSTLELGDSALYLCASSLDGSAGNSPLHFGNGTRLTVT.

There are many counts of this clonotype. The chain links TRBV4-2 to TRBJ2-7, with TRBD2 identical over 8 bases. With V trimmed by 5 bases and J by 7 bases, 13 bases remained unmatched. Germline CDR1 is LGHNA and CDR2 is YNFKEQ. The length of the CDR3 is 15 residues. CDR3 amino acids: CASSSSNGGAEEQYF. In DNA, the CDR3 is TGTGCCAGCAGCTCTAGCAACGGGGGGGCCGAGGAGCAGTACTTC.

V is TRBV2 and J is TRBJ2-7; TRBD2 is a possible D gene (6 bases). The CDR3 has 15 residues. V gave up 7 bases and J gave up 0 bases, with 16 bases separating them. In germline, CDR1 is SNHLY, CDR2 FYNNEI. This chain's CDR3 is CASTRWAGSSYEQYF. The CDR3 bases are TGTGCCAGCACCAGATGGGCGGGGAGCTCCTACGAGCAGTACTTC.

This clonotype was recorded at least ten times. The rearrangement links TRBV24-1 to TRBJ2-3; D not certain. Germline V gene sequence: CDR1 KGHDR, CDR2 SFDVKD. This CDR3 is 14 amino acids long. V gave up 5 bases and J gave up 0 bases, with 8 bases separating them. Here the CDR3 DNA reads TGTGCCACCAGTGGTGGGTATAGCACAGATACGCAGTATTTT. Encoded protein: CATSGGYSTDTQYF.

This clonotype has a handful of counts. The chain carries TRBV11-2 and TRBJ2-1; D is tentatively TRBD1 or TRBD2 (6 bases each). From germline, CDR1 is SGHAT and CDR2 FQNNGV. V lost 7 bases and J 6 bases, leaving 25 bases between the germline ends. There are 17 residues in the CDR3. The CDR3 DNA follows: TGTGCCAGCACCACCAGGAGGGCCAGGGGTAATTTCAATGAGCAGTTCTTC. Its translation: CASTTRRARGNFNEQFF.

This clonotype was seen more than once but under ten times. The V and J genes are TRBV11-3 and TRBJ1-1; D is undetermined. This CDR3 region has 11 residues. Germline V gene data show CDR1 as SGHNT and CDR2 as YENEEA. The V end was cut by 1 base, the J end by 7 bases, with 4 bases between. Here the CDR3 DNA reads TGTGCCAGCAGCTTAGCCGGTGAAGCTTTCTTT. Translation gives CASSLAGEAFF.

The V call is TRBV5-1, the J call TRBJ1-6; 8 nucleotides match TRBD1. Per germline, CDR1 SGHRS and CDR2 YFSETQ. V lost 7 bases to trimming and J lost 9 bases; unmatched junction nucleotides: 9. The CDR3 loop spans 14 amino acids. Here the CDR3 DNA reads TGCGCCAGCGGGGGACAGGATCGGAGTTCACCCCTCCACTTT. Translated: CASGGQDRSSPLHF. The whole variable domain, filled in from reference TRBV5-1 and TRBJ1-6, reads KAGVTQTPRYLIKTRGQQVTLSCSPISGHRSVSWYQQTPGQGLQFLFEYFSETQRNKGNFPGRFSGRQFSNSRSEMNVSTLELGDSALYLCASGGQDRSSPLHFGNGTRLTVT.

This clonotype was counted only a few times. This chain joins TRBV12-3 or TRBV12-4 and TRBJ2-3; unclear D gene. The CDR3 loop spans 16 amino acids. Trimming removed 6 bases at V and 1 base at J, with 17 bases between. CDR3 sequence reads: CASSPDLGRGTDTQYF. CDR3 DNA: TGTGCCAGCAGCCCTGACTTGGGTCGCGGCACAGATACGCAGTATTTT.